This T cell receptor beta chain originates from a study of OX40 agonist ivuxolimab in advanced cancers. About the research overall: Patients undergoing dose escalation presented with hepatocellular carcinoma, melanoma, renal cell or head and neck cancer. Of mixed ages from 23 to 79 and averaging roughly 64 years, the group was approximately 84% male.

Some clones are missing from TCRdb's copy, which holds only in-frame ones; the method was immunoSEQ multiplex PCR. The sample has over 65,000 clones, roughly 84% seen once. Losses at the gene ends were 6 bases for V and 13 bases for J; bases not matched to a gene: 11. Per the germline V gene, CDR1 is MNHNS and CDR2 is SASEGT. The CDR3 runs 13 residues. Only a few counts were recorded for this clone. This specimen consisted of CD4+ or CD8+ T cells sorted from blood, obtained in a trial of the OX40 agonist ivuxolimab. J is TRBJ2-3 and V is TRBV6-1, with 9 bases fitting TRBD1. The receptor was derived from an adult with an advanced solid tumor such as melanoma, head and neck, liver or kidney cancer. The CDR3 protein is CASSGTGTGPEYF. Written as DNA, the CDR3 is TGTGCCAGCAGCGGGACCGGGACAGGGCCCGAGTATTTT.